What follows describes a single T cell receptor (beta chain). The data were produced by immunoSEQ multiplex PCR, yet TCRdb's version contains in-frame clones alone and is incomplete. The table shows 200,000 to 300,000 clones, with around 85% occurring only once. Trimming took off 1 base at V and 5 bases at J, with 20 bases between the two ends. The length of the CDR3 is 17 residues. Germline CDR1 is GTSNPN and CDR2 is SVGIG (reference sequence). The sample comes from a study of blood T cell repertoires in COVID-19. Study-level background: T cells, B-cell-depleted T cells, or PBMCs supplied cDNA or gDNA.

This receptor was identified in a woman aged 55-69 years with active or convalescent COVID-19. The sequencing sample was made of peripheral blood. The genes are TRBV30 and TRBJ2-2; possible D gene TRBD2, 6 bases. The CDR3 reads CAWSGSLSLARTGELFF. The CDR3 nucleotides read TGTGCCTGGAGTGGCTCGTTGAGTCTAGCGCGGACCGGGGAGCTGTTTTTT.